A selection of T cell receptor beta chains follows, all from one sample in a study of blood T cells in healthy people across ages. TCRdb itself ran the 5' RACE reads through MiXCR, one entry per CDR3 protein. The table shows approximately 940,000 distinct CDR3 sequences, with approximately 49% occurring only once. The sequencing input was blood. Receptors originate from a young man in good health. CDR3s include the opening cysteine and the closing phenylalanine or tryptophan. A D gene is named only where the DNA matches it firmly. Rows give clone size only sometimes, using once, few, many, or a class for an expanded clone.

clone_size,j_call,v_call,d_call,cdr3_aa,cdr3_nt
once,TRBJ2-7,TRBV7-2,-,CASSLIPILYEQYF,TGTGCCAGCAGCCTCATCCCTATCCTCTACGAGCAGTACTTC
once,TRBJ2-5,TRBV28,TRBD2,CASSLGRAGGPQETQYF,TGTGCCAGCAGTTTAGGCCGAGCGGGAGGCCCCCAAGAGACCCAGTACTTC
few,TRBJ1-2,TRBV6-5,TRBD1,CASSSEGGTGSGSYGYTF,TGTGCCAGCAGTTCCGAAGGCGGGACAGGGTCTGGTAGCTATGGCTACACCTTC
once,TRBJ2-1,TRBV12-3/TRBV12-4,-,CASSSFMAGRNEQFF,TGTGCCAGCAGTTCCTTCATGGCAGGGAGGAATGAGCAGTTCTTC
few,TRBJ1-1,TRBV12-3/TRBV12-4,-,CASSLLLDTEAFF,TGTGCCAGCAGTTTACTCCTGGACACTGAAGCTTTCTTT
many,TRBJ1-3,TRBV7-6,-,CASSLGGSSGNTIYF,TGTGCCAGCAGCTTAGGCGGGTCCTCTGGAAACACCATATATTTT
few,TRBJ2-3,TRBV3-1,TRBD2,CASRPSGGFTDTQYF,TGTGCCAGCAGACCTAGCGGGGGGTTCACAGATACGCAGTATTTT
-,TRBJ2-4,TRBV20-1,-,CSADGQGVGIQYF,TGCAGTGCTGATGGACAAGGGGTGGGCATTCAGTACTTC
few,TRBJ1-1,TRBV16,TRBD1,CASSLRQGKDTEAFF,TGTGCCAGCAGCCTTAGACAGGGGAAGGACACTGAAGCTTTCTTT
-,TRBJ2-3,TRBV29-1,TRBD1,CSVERGLGGTSNTQYF,TGCAGCGTCGAACGGGGCTTAGGGGGCACCAGCAATACGCAGTATTTT
-,TRBJ2-5,TRBV6-6,TRBD2,CASSYPLAGQETQYF,TGTGCCAGCAGTTACCCCCTAGCGGGACAAGAGACCCAGTACTTC
once,TRBJ2-5,TRBV16,-,CASSQFGGIEETQYF,TGTGCCAGCAGCCAATTCGGGGGCATAGAGGAGACCCAGTACTTC
-,TRBJ2-7,TRBV6-1,TRBD2,CASSEYRGGLGIPYEQYF,TGTGCCAGCAGTGAATATCGGGGGGGGCTTGGTATCCCCTACGAGCAGTACTTC
-,TRBJ2-3,TRBV30,TRBD2,CAWSVRGGILDTQYF,TGTGCCTGGAGTGTACGGGGGGGGATTTTAGATACGCAGTATTTT
few,TRBJ2-3,TRBV7-2,-,CASSLEGYPWPDTQYF,TGTGCCAGCAGCTTAGAGGGCTATCCTTGGCCAGATACGCAGTATTTT
-,TRBJ1-1,TRBV20-1,-,CSARDQRDQFSEAFF,TGCAGTGCTAGAGATCAAAGGGATCAGTTCTCTGAAGCTTTCTTT
-,TRBJ2-7,TRBV15,-,CATSRVLQGSYEQYF,TGTGCCACCAGCAGAGTATTGCAGGGTTCCTACGAGCAGTACTTC
-,TRBJ2-5,TRBV20-1,-,CSARGEETQYF,TGCAGTGCTAGAGGAGAAGAGACCCAGTACTTC
few,TRBJ2-1,TRBV3-1,-,CASSQGAAYNEQFF,TGTGCCAGCAGCCAGGGAGCGGCCTACAATGAGCAGTTCTTC
-,TRBJ2-7,TRBV29-1,-,CSVPGRGTHNEQYF,TGCAGCGTTCCGGGGAGAGGGACCCACAATGAGCAGTACTTC
-,TRBJ1-6,TRBV10-3,TRBD1,CAISGQGARDNSPLHF,TGTGCCATCAGTGGACAGGGGGCTAGAGATAATTCACCCCTCCACTTT
few,TRBJ2-1,TRBV20-1,-,CSARAPAYNEQFF,TGCAGTGCTCGGGCTCCAGCGTACAATGAGCAGTTCTTC
-,TRBJ1-2,TRBV6-5,-,CASSSNPGQRRYGYTF,TGTGCCAGCAGTTCCAACCCAGGACAGCGCCGCTATGGCTACACCTTC
-,TRBJ1-3,TRBV29-1,-,CSVLARRAGNTIYF,TGCAGCGTTCTGGCGCGCAGGGCTGGAAACACCATATATTTT
-,TRBJ2-5,TRBV5-1,TRBD2,CASSLDGGADETQYF,TGCGCCAGCAGCTTGGACGGGGGGGCGGATGAGACCCAGTACTTC
few,TRBJ1-2,TRBV27,-,CASSLSRGWLWSYTF,TGTGCCAGCAGTTTATCAAGAGGCTGGTTATGGAGCTACACCTTC